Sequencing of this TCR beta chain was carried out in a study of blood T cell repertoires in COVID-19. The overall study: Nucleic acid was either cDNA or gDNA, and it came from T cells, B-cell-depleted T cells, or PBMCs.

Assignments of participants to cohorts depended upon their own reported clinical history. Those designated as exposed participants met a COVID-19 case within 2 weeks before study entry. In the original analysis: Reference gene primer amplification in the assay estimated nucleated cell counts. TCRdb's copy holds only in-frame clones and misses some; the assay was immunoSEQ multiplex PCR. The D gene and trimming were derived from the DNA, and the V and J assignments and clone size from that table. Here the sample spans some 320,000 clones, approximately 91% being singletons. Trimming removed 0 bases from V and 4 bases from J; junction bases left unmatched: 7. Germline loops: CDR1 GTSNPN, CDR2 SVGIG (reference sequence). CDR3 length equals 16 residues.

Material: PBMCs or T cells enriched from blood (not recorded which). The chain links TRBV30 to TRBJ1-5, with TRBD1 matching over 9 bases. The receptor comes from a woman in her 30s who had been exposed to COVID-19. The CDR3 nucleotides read TGTGCCTGGAGTGTACTCGGGACAGGGCCGAATCAGCCCCAGCATTTT. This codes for CAWSVLGTGPNQPQHF.